A selection of T cell receptor beta chains follows, all from one sample in a study of untreated major depressive disorder. Produced via immunoSEQ multiplex PCR; TCRdb's table is partial and in-frame only. The sample holds about 25,000 clones, 90% to 95% seen once. Material for sequencing was CD4+ T cells from PBMCs. These receptors were taken from a young woman with major depressive disorder. Both conserved end residues are part of each CDR3. The D gene is left open where the match is weak. The size entry is marked missing in some rows and otherwise reads once, few, many or a size class.

>TRBD2|once|TRBV7-2|TRBJ2-3
CASSPAGVGRTDTQYF
TGTGCCAGCAGCCCCGCGGGGGTGGGTCGAACAGATACGCAGTATTTT
>TRBD2|NA|TRBV15|TRBJ2-3
CATSSRGLAGVINTQYF
TGTGCCACCAGCAGCCGGGGACTAGCGGGGGTGATTAATACGCAGTATTTT
>NA|NA|TRBV14|TRBJ2-1
CASSQERGRGPHYEQFF
TGTGCCAGCAGCCAAGAACGAGGAAGGGGCCCCCACTATGAGCAGTTCTTC
>NA|NA|TRBV4-2|TRBJ2-6
CASSQWGGGANVLTF
TGTGCCAGCAGCCAATGGGGCGGTGGGGCCAACGTCCTGACTTTC
>NA|NA|TRBV7-3|TRBJ1-2
CASSSTPGFVDGYTF
TGTGCCAGCAGCTCTACCCCGGGGTTCGTGGATGGCTACACCTTC
>TRBD1|NA|TRBV7-8|TRBJ2-7
CASTIGTGPWNEQYF
TGTGCCAGCACCATAGGGACAGGCCCTTGGAACGAGCAGTACTTC
>NA|NA|TRBV10-1|TRBJ2-3
CASSVVRVADTQYF
TGCGCCAGCTCCGTCGTTAGGGTTGCAGATACGCAGTATTTT
>NA|NA|TRBV6-6|TRBJ1-5
CASVDPGPPANQPQHF
TGTGCCAGCGTTGACCCCGGACCGCCTGCCAATCAGCCCCAGCATTTT
>NA|few|TRBV7-7|TRBJ2-7
CASSPAPRGVYYEQYF
TGTGCTAGCAGCCCCGCCCCGCGTGGGGTTTACTACGAGCAGTACTTC
>TRBD2|NA|TRBV5-6|TRBJ2-3
CASSSSGGFTDTQYF
TGTGCCAGCAGTTCTAGCGGGGGGTTTACAGATACGCAGTATTTT
>TRBD1|NA|TRBV28|TRBJ2-1
CASRSQGAKEQFF
TGTGCCAGCAGGTCACAGGGGGCTAAGGAGCAGTTCTTC
>TRBD2|NA|TRBV5-8|TRBJ2-5
CASSLLMTAGVETQYF
TGTGCCAGCAGCTTGTTGATGACGGCGGGGGTGGAGACCCAGTACTTC
>TRBD1|NA|TRBV7-2|TRBJ1-2
CASSLQGVKYGYTF
TGTGCCAGCAGCTTGCAGGGGGTCAAATATGGCTACACCTTC
>NA|NA|TRBV4-3|TRBJ2-3
CASSQDPSTDTQYF
TGCGCCAGCAGCCAAGACCCTAGCACAGATACGCAGTATTTT
>NA|NA|TRBV6-5|TRBJ1-5
CASSYDSNQPQHF
TGTGCCAGCAGTTATGATAGCAATCAGCCCCAGCATTTT
>NA|once|TRBV6-5|TRBJ1-3
CASSYLGPGNTIYF
TGTGCCAGCAGTTACCTGGGCCCTGGAAACACCATATATTTT
>TRBD1|NA|TRBV18|TRBJ1-1
CASSPTTGANTEAFF
TGTGCCAGCTCACCTACGACAGGGGCGAACACTGAAGCTTTCTTT
>NA|NA|TRBV6-1|TRBJ2-2
CASRPTGELFF
TGTGCCAGCAGACCCACCGGGGAGCTGTTTTTT
>TRBD2|NA|TRBV9|TRBJ2-1
CASGTSGEYEQFF
TGTGCCAGCGGGACTAGCGGGGAATATGAGCAGTTCTTC
>NA|NA|TRBV5-1|TRBJ2-5
CASSFWEQETQYF
TGCGCCAGCAGCTTCTGGGAGCAAGAGACCCAGTACTTC
>TRBD2|NA|TRBV15|TRBJ2-5
CATSRFGLAGSGTQYF
TGTGCCACCAGCAGATTCGGACTAGCGGGGAGTGGGACCCAGTACTTC
>TRBD2|NA|TRBV27|TRBJ2-7
CASSTSGRAGYEQYF
TGTGCCAGCAGCACTAGCGGGAGGGCCGGCTACGAGCAGTACTTC
>NA|NA|TRBV7-2|TRBJ1-5
CASSGIGVWSQPQHF
TGTGCCAGCAGCGGAATTGGGGTTTGGAGTCAGCCCCAGCATTTT
>NA|NA|TRBV5-1|TRBJ1-5
CASSLSGAFSNQPQHF
TGCGCCAGCAGCTTGTCGGGGGCGTTCAGCAATCAGCCCCAGCATTTT
>TRBD1|NA|TRBV2|TRBJ1-1
CASSTTGGSEAFF
TGTGCCAGCAGTACAACAGGGGGCTCTGAAGCTTTCTTT
>NA|few|TRBV5-1|TRBJ1-2
CASSRADNYGYTF
TGCGCCAGCAGCCGGGCAGACAACTATGGCTACACCTTC
>NA|once|TRBV27|TRBJ2-1
CASSLSGPNEQFF
TGTGCCAGCAGTTTATCCGGCCCGAATGAGCAGTTCTTC
>NA|NA|TRBV5-1|TRBJ2-3
CASSLEAGPTDTQYF
TGCGCCAGCAGCTTGGAGGCAGGGCCTACAGATACGCAGTATTTT
>NA|NA|TRBV28|TRBJ2-7
CASSLLYEQYF
TGTGCCAGCAGTTTACTCTACGAGCAGTACTTC
>TRBD1|NA|TRBV27|TRBJ2-1
CASRETGSYNEQFF
TGTGCCAGCAGGGAGACAGGGTCCTACAATGAGCAGTTCTTC
>NA|NA|TRBV28|TRBJ1-6
CASRWTGGSPPLHF
TGTGCCAGCAGGTGGACGGGTGGTAGTCCACCCCTCCACTTT
>NA|NA|TRBV7-9|TRBJ2-7
CASSQLRQQGGSYEQYF
TGTGCCAGCAGCCAGTTACGACAGCAGGGCGGGTCCTACGAGCAGTACTTC
>NA|NA|TRBV7-6|TRBJ2-7
CASSLMLIPGPPYEQYF
TGTGCCAGCAGCTTAATGCTGATACCGGGACCACCCTACGAGCAGTACTTC
>NA|NA|TRBV19|TRBJ2-7
CASSIAQGSTYEQYF
TGTGCCAGTAGTATAGCGCAGGGTAGCACCTACGAGCAGTACTTC
>NA|NA|TRBV4-3|TRBJ2-3
CASSPGRSDTQYF
TGCGCCAGCAGCCCCGGGCGATCAGATACGCAGTATTTT
>NA|NA|TRBV27|TRBJ2-3
CASRSGPGTDTQYF
TGTGCCAGCAGGAGCGGTCCGGGCACAGATACGCAGTATTTT
>TRBD2|NA|TRBV5-6|TRBJ2-3
CASSLRTSGSVSDTQYF
TGTGCCAGCAGCCTACGGACTAGCGGGAGTGTCTCAGATACGCAGTATTTT
>TRBD1|NA|TRBV19|TRBJ1-1
CASNNPQGGRTEAFF
TGTGCCAGTAACAACCCACAGGGGGGAAGGACTGAAGCTTTCTTT
>TRBD2|NA|TRBV19|TRBJ2-1
CASTRAGVLAGHNEQFF
TGTGCCAGTACGAGGGCAGGGGTTCTAGCGGGACACAATGAGCAGTTCTTC
>NA|NA|TRBV7-2|TRBJ2-2
CASSPVGILNTGELFF
TGTGCCAGCAGCCCCGTAGGGATTTTGAACACCGGGGAGCTGTTTTTT
>NA|NA|TRBV5-4|TRBJ1-1
CASSLGQGVTEAFF
TGTGCCAGCAGCTTGGGTCAGGGAGTCACTGAAGCTTTCTTT
>NA|NA|TRBV4-2|TRBJ1-6
CASSPSRGWNSPLHF
TGTGCCAGCAGCCCATCACGGGGTTGGAATTCACCCCTCCACTTT
>NA|NA|TRBV2|TRBJ1-5
CASSEMGGAGQPQHF
TGTGCCAGCAGTGAAATGGGGGGCGCGGGACAGCCCCAGCATTTT
>NA|NA|TRBV5-4|TRBJ2-3
CASSLTGRTDTQYF
TGTGCCAGCAGCTTGACAGGACGCACAGATACGCAGTATTTT
>NA|NA|TRBV11-2|TRBJ2-5
CASSLEPGETQYF
TGTGCCAGCAGCTTAGAGCCGGGGGAGACCCAGTACTTC